This TCR beta chain was sequenced during a study of OX40 agonist ivuxolimab in advanced cancers. Trimming took 5 bases from V and 9 from J, leaving 7 bases between them. Germline V CDR1 and CDR2: SGHVS, FNYEAQ. The CDR3 has 10 residues. Libraries were prepared by immunoSEQ multiplex PCR; TCRdb keeps only in-frame clonotypes and omits some of them. The sample carries 45,000 to 60,000 clones, approximately 71% recorded once. The chain couples TRBV7-6 to TRBJ1-2; no firm D call. The specimen comprised CD4+ or CD8+ T cells sorted from blood, sampled in a trial of the OX40 agonist ivuxolimab. The clonotype originates from an adult with an advanced solid tumor such as melanoma, head and neck, liver or kidney cancer. CDR3 residues: CASSLPRYTF. The CDR3, as DNA: TGTGCCAGCAGCCTTCCTCGCTACACCTTC.